This entry lists 25 T cell receptor beta chains sequenced from one sample in a study of blood T cell repertoires in COVID-19 (TCRdb year 2020). Library creation used the immunoSEQ multiplex PCR assay. TCRdb obtained this table from immuneACCESS and retained in-frame rearrangements with V and J assigned. These tables miss some clones; where compared with another copy, unresolved V genes account for less than half of the shortfall, and the remainder is unexplained. The sample has 130,000 to 150,000 clones on record, about 80% of them singletons. Approximately 8.4% of the sample is in the top ten clones. The sample was PBMCs or T cells enriched from blood (not recorded which). The receptors were sampled from a man aged 50 to 59 who had recovered from COVID-19.

The J gene is TRBJ1-2, the V gene TRBV18, with D hard to call. Germline V CDR1 and CDR2: KGHSH, LQKENI. Trimming pared 1 base from V and 9 bases from J, leaving 15 bases between. This CDR3 has 14 amino acids. CDR3 sequence (DNA): TGTGCCAGCTCACCACGGACTGAGGATGTGAGCTACACCTTC. Translated: CASSPRTEDVSYTF.

The genes are TRBV4-1 and TRBJ2-5, with D tentatively TRBD1 (5 bases). Germline V gives CDR1 MGHRA, CDR2 YSYEKL. The V end was cut by 0 bases, the J end by 7 bases, with 15 bases between. The CDR3 spans 15 residues. CDR3 region: CASSQDQGSRGTQYF. The CDR3, as DNA: TGCGCCAGCAGCCAAGATCAGGGCTCACGTGGGACCCAGTACTTC.

V and J are TRBV2 and TRBJ2-3; possibly TRBD1 for D (6 bases). This CDR3 is 14 amino acids long. Germline V gene lookup returns CDR1 SNHLY and CDR2 FYNNEI. The V gene lost 6 bases and the J gene lost 3 bases, with 13 bases spanning the gap. The CDR3 loop reads CASSFIQGTDTQYF. The CDR3 DNA follows: TGTGCCAGCAGCTTTATTCAGGGGACAGATACGCAGTATTTT. The entire variable domain, with the rest obtained from reference TRBV2 and TRBJ2-3, is as follows: EPEVTQTPSHQVTQMGQEVILRCVPISNHLYFYWYRQILGQKVEFLVSFYNNEISEKSEIFDDQFSVERPDGSNFTLKIRSTKLEDSAMYFCASSFIQGTDTQYFGPGTRLTVL.

This clone was recorded a few times. This sequence joins TRBV5-4 and TRBJ1-6; possible D gene TRBD1, 6 bases. The CDR3 has 14 amino acids. Trimming shortened V by 8 bases and J by 6 bases, and 15 bases separated the two germline ends. Germline V gene data show CDR1 as SGHNT and CDR2 as YYREEE (reference sequence). The CDR3 sequence: CASSNDRPNSPLHF. The DNA of the CDR3 is TGTGCCAGTAGTAACGACAGGCCTAATTCACCCCTCCACTTT.

This clone was observed a single time. The chain employs TRBV4-2 and TRBJ1-1; the match to TRBD1 covers 8 bases. The CDR3 spans 17 residues. Per the germline V gene, CDR1 is LGHNA and CDR2 is YNFKEQ. V gave up 3 bases and J gave up 4 bases; unmatched junction bases: 13. CDR3 in DNA: TGTGCCAGCAGCCACCGACGACAGGGGAATGAGGCCACTGAAGCTTTCTTT. Translation gives CASSHRRQGNEATEAFF.

J is TRBJ1-1 and V is TRBV11-1, with unresolved D. V was pared by 4 bases and J by 1 base, with 10 bases between. The V gene's germline CDR1 is SGHAT and CDR2 FQDESV (reference sequence). This CDR3 region has 14 residues. The CDR3 is CASSSRVTNTEAFF. CDR3 in DNA: TGTGCCAGCAGCTCCCGGGTCACGAACACTGAAGCTTTCTTT.

The chain joins TRBV30 to TRBJ1-1; D perhaps matches TRBD1 (5 bases). Trimming pared 8 bases from V and 5 bases from J, leaving 12 bases between. CDR3 length: 11 amino acids. CDR1 GTSNPN and CDR2 SVGIG come from the germline V gene (reference sequence). Written as DNA, the CDR3 is TGTGCCGCCCTCAGGGCTACTGAAGCTTTCTTT. This sequence encodes CAALRATEAFF.

V is TRBV29-1 and J is TRBJ1-1; the D gene is possibly TRBD1 (5 bases). The V gene lost 7 bases and the J gene lost 5 bases, with 17 bases spanning the gap. The V gene's germline CDR1 is SQVTM and CDR2 ANQGSEA. CDR3 length: 13 amino acids. Written as DNA, the CDR3 is TGCAGCGCTAGATCAGGGCGGGGTACTGAAGCTTTCTTT. Translation: CSARSGRGTEAFF.

This clone was found a few times. CDR3 residues: CASSDSGGVTYEQYF. As DNA, the CDR3 is TGTGCCAGCAGTGATAGCGGGGGGGTTACCTACGAGCAGTACTTC. The chain links TRBV6-1 to TRBJ2-7, with TRBD2 identical over 11 bases. Per germline, CDR1 MNHNS and CDR2 SASEGT. The CDR3 has 15 residues. J was trimmed by 2 bases and V by 3 bases; bases with no gene match: 3.

The chain uses TRBV24-1 and TRBJ1-4; a weak D match, TRBD1 (5 bases). Germline loops: CDR1 KGHDR, CDR2 SFDVKD. V was clipped by 9 bases and J by 8 bases, with 21 bases between them. The CDR3 consists of 15 residues. The chain's CDR3 is CATGGIGGGKEKLFF. The CDR3 region has the DNA TGTGCCACCGGGGGGATCGGGGGAGGGAAGGAAAAACTGTTTTTT.

This chain joins TRBV4-1 and TRBJ1-2; D is unresolved. CDR3 length: 16 residues. Germline V gene data show CDR1 as MGHRA and CDR2 as YSYEKL. V lost 1 base and J 5 bases, leaving 17 bases between the germline ends. CDR3 sequence reads: CASSQGEFRGDYGYTF. For the CDR3, the DNA is TGCGCCAGCAGCCAAGGGGAGTTTCGGGGTGATTATGGCTACACCTTC.

The chain links TRBV4-2 to TRBJ2-3; 11 bases line up with TRBD2. J gave up 3 bases and V 1 base, and 3 bases lay outside the gene matches. The CDR3 covers 16 residues. From germline, CDR1 is LGHNA and CDR2 YNFKEQ. The CDR3 protein is CASSQVGTSGTDTQYF. The CDR3 nucleotides read TGTGCCAGCAGCCAAGTGGGGACTAGCGGTACAGATACGCAGTATTTT.

This clone came up a few times. CDR3 DNA: TGTGCCAGTAGTATAGGTTGGCGGGGGCCCCTTTACAATGAGCAGTTCTTC. This encodes CASSIGWRGPLYNEQFF. The J gene is TRBJ2-1, the V gene TRBV19; tentatively, D is TRBD2 (7 bases). Trimming took 1 base from V and 4 from J, leaving 17 bases between them. The CDR3 contains 17 residues. Germline CDR1 reads LNHDA; CDR2 reads SQIVND (reference sequence). The full variable domain, with the rest looked up from reference TRBV19 and TRBJ2-1, is DGGITQSPKYLFRKEGQNVTLSCEQNLNHDAMYWYRQDPGQGLRLIYYSQIVNDFQKGDIAEGYSVSREKKESFPLTVTSAQKNPTAFYLCASSIGWRGPLYNEQFFGPGTRLTVL.

V is TRBV6-2 or TRBV6-3 and J is TRBJ2-7, with a possible D match to TRBD1 (6 bases). CDR1 is MNHEY and CDR2 is SVGEGT in the germline V gene. This CDR3 contains 14 residues. Trimming stripped 5 bases from V and 6 bases from J, with 17 bases between. The CDR3: CASSNRDKPSEQYF. DNA for the CDR3: TGTGCCAGCAGTAACCGGGACAAGCCCTCCGAGCAGTACTTC.

The chain has TRBV14 and TRBJ1-1, with a weak D call TRBD1 (5 bases). Germline loops: CDR1 SGHDN, CDR2 FVKESK. V lost 2 bases, J lost 5 bases, and 12 bases lay in between. The CDR3 is made up of 14 amino acids. In nucleotides, the CDR3 is TGTGCCAGCAGCCAATTTCCGGGGGGGACTGAAGCTTTCTTT. It encodes CASSQFPGGTEAFF.

The gene calls are TRBV29-1 and TRBJ1-2; 12 bases map to TRBD1. CDR3 length: 13 amino acids. CDR1 is SQVTM, CDR2 ANQGSEA, per germline. The trim removed 3 bases at V and 4 bases at J, leaving 0 bases unmatched. The CDR3 DNA sequence: TGCAGCGTTGAGGGACAGGGGGCCTATGGCTACACCTTC. This codes for CSVEGQGAYGYTF.

The rearrangement uses TRBV7-2 and TRBJ1-6, with D possibly matching TRBD1 (6 bases). Trimming took 0 bases from V and 14 from J, leaving 14 bases between them. The CDR3 is 14 amino acids. Germline V CDR1 and CDR2: SGHTA, FQGNSA. In DNA, the CDR3 is TGTGCCAGCAGCTTAGCCACGCTTCGACAGGCCCTCCACTTT. It specifies CASSLATLRQALHF.

There are a few counts of this clone. The rearrangement links TRBV5-1 to TRBJ1-3, with D perhaps TRBD1 (6 bases). In germline, CDR1 is SGHRS, CDR2 YFSETQ. This CDR3 has 16 amino acids. Trimming took 4 bases from V and 0 from J, leaving 14 bases between them. CDR3 bases: TGCGCCAGCAGCCGGGAAGACAGGCCCTCTGGAAACACCATATATTTT. This codes for CASSREDRPSGNTIYF.

V gene TRBV19 combines with J gene TRBJ1-1; D not resolved. V was shortened by 8 bases and J by 0 bases, with 13 bases between the two germline ends. The germline CDR1 and CDR2 sequences are LNHDA and SQIVND (reference sequence). The length of the CDR3 is 14 residues. This CDR3 is CASARTGMNTEAFF. The CDR3 DNA is TGTGCCAGTGCCCGGACGGGAATGAACACTGAAGCTTTCTTT. Combining the CDR3 with reference TRBV19 and TRBJ1-1 gives the whole variable domain DGGITQSPKYLFRKEGQNVTLSCEQNLNHDAMYWYRQDPGQGLRLIYYSQIVNDFQKGDIAEGYSVSREKKESFPLTVTSAQKNPTAFYLCASARTGMNTEAFFGQGTRLTVV.

This chain links TRBV14 with TRBJ2-7, with a tentative D call TRBD1 (6 bases). Germline V lookup: CDR1 SGHDN, CDR2 FVKESK. The CDR3 contains 13 residues. V shed 4 bases and J shed 7 bases, with 14 bases lying between them. The CDR3 reads CASSRDIAWEQYF. The CDR3 DNA follows: TGTGCCAGCAGCCGGGACATAGCGTGGGAGCAGTACTTC.

The J gene is TRBJ2-5, the V gene TRBV7-9; D is perhaps TRBD1 (6 bases). Trimming took off 5 bases at V and 2 bases at J, with 15 bases between the two ends. This CDR3 is 15 amino acids long. Germline CDR1 SEHNR, CDR2 FQNEAQ (reference sequence). This chain's CDR3 is CASSRRQAIQETQYF. As DNA, the CDR3 is TGTGCCAGCAGCCGCCGACAGGCCATTCAAGAGACCCAGTACTTC.

This sequence joins TRBV27 and TRBJ2-7; 7 bases map to TRBD1. The CDR3 has 15 residues. Germline V CDR1 and CDR2: MNHEY, SMNVEV (reference sequence). The junction had 13 bases not matched to a gene; V was cut back by 5 bases and J by 6 bases. The chain's CDR3 is CASSPLDRQMAEQYF. The DNA for the CDR3 is TGTGCCAGCAGTCCACTGGACAGGCAAATGGCCGAGCAGTACTTC.

This chain uses TRBV5-6 with TRBJ2-5; 8 bases align to TRBD2. Trimming took 4 bases from V and 4 from J; bases not matched to a gene: 6. Looked up from germline, CDR1 is SGHDT and CDR2 is YYEEEE. The CDR3 sequence is 14 residues long. The CDR3 sequence: CASSNGGAIETQYF. The CDR3 DNA reads TGTGCCAGCAGCAACGGGGGGGCTATAGAGACCCAGTACTTC.

The chain joins TRBV12-3 or TRBV12-4 to TRBJ1-5; 10 nucleotides agree with TRBD1. This CDR3 has 13 amino acids. After removal of 4 bases from V and 7 bases from J, the junction contained 1 base not matched to a gene. The CDR3 bases are TGTGCCAGCAGTTGGACAGGGGGGCAGCCCCAGCATTTT. Its protein is CASSWTGGQPQHF.

J is TRBJ2-2 and V is TRBV6-5, with TRBD1 identical over 9 bases. There are 15 residues in the CDR3. Germline V gene data show CDR1 as MNHEY and CDR2 as SVGAGI. Trimming removed 5 bases from V and 6 bases from J; junction bases left unmatched: 7. The CDR3 is CASSRQGVGSGELFF. In nucleotides, the CDR3 is TGTGCCAGCAGTAGACAGGGGGTCGGCTCCGGGGAGCTGTTTTTT.